This T cell receptor beta chain came from a study of T-cell reconstitution after alpha-beta-depleted transplantation in children. Study observations and caveats: Newly made T cells mostly supplied T-cell counts and diversity one year after transplant. Several hundred graft clones that had expanded were reportedly the source of alpha-beta T cells about two months after transplant. Several patients had high TCRbeta diversity at day 60; it came from surviving recipient T cells and thymic progenitors.

Unique molecular identifiers were incorporated into the prepared TCRbeta library. TCRdb reprocessed the PCR reads with MiXCR, giving one entry per CDR3 protein. The data contain 350,000 to 500,000 distinct CDR3 sequences, approximately 41% of them singletons. The CDR3 consists of 16 residues. V was shortened by 3 bases and J by 3 bases, with 15 bases between the two germline ends. CDR1 and CDR2 (germline): LNHNV, YYDKDF (reference sequence). Points on this clonotype: Antigen unknown.

The specimen comprised PBMCs, sampled before TCRalphabeta/CD19-depleted stem cell transplant. The chain recombines TRBV15 with TRBJ2-1; perhaps TRBD2 as D (6 bases). The TCR originated in a girl aged 2 to 10 with aplastic anemia, due to receive a stem cell transplant. CDR3 sequence: CATSREGGLLYNEQFF. The CDR3 DNA follows: TGTGCCACCAGCAGGGAAGGAGGGCTTCTCTACAATGAGCAGTTCTTC. Combining the CDR3 with reference TRBV15 and TRBJ2-1 gives the whole variable domain DAMVIQNPRYQVTQFGKPVTLSCSQTLNHNVMYWYQQKSSQAPKLLFHYYDKDFNNEADTPDNFQSRRPNTSFCFLDIRSPGLGDTAMYLCATSREGGLLYNEQFFGPGTRLTVL.